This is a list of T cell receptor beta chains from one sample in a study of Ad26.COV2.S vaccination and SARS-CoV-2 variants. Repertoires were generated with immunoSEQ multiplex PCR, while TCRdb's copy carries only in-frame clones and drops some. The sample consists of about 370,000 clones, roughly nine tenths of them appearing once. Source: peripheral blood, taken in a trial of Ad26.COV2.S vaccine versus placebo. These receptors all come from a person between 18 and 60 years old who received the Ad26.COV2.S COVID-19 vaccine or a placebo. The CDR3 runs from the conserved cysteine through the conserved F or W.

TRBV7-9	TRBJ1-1	CASNPSGARGEAFF
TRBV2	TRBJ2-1	CASSAGTGRWNEQFF
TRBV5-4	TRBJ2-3	CASSLGQVADTQYF
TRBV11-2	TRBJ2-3	CASSFSVSSSTDTQYF
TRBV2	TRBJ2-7	CASSTGPPREQYF
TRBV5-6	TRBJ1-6	CASSLSAGYNSPLHF
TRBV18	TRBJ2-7	CASSPGQGTYEQYF
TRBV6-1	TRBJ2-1	CASSELTGEYNEQFF
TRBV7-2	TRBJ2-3	CASSPGLARGTDTQYF
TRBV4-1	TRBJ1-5	CASSQNPGNQPQHF
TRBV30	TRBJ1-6	CAWRGLLNSPLHF
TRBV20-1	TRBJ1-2	CSARVGFGYTF
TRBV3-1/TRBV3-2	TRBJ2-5	CASSQIYGWGETQYF
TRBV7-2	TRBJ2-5	CASSLIGSTQYF
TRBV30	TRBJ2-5	CAWATSGGPETQYF
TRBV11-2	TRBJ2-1	CASSLAGGLNEQFF
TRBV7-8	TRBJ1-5	CASSRSEGGGQPQHF
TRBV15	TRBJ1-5	CATSREGTGGQQPQHF
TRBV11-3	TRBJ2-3	CASSAPGLETDTQYF
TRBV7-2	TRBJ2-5	CASSFGTSGGARVTQYF
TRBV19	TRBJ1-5	CASSISGEPTQPQHF
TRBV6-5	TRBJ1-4	CASTTQGRGEKLFF
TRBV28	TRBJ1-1	CASSLIDRVTEAFF
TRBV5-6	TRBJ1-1	CASNPRQGRGHTEAFF
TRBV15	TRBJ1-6	CATSRAGGGNSPLHF
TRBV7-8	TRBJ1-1	CASSRGDNTEAFF
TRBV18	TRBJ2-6	CASSQTVVISRANVLTF
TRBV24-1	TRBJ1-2	CATSEEGDGYTF
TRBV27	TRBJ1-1	CASSLSLNTEAFF
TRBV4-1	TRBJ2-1	CASSQEGTSDPSYEQFF
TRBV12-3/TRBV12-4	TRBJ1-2	CASTPGGDGYTF
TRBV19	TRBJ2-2	CASSSPPVVWGENTGELFF
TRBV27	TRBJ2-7	CASSLTPGRYEQYF
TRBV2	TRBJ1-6	CASSEVAESGGPLHF
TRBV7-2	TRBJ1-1	CASSRGRGNTEAFF
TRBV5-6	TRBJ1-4	CASSSTGGEKLFF
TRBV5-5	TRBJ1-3	CASSSGTGTSGNTIYF